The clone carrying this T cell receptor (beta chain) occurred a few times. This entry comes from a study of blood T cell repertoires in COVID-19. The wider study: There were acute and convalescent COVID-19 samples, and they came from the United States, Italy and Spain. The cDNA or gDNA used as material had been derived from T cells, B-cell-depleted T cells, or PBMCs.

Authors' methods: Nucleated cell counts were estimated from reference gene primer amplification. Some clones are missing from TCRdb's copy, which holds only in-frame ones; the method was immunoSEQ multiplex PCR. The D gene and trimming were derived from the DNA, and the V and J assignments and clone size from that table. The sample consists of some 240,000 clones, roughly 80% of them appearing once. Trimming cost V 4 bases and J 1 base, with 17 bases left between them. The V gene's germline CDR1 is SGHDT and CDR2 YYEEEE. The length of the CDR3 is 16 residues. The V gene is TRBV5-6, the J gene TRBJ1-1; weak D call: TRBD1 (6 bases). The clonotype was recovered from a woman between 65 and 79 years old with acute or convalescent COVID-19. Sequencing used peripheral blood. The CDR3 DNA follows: TGTGCCAGCAGCAGAACAGGGAAGGGGAGGAACACTGAAGCTTTCTTT. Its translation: CASSRTGKGRNTEAFF.